The 28 T cell receptor beta chains given below trace back to one sample, sequenced in a study of molecular identifiers for immune sequencing clone quantification (dated by TCRdb to 2017 to 2018). The library was obtained by PCR. Reads for this sample came from an Illumina HiSeq 4000. TCRdb trimmed the raw reads at Q25, called clones with MiXCR and kept productive beta chains. All rows with the same CDR3 protein become a single entry with the most common DNA and genes. The sample table holds 60,000 to 70,000 distinct CDR3 sequences, of which about a fifth were seen once. The top ten constitute more than 1.3% of the sample. Source material: naive CD8+ T cells from blood, with Jurkat cell RNA spiked in. Reading the label with the study, this specimen's cell subset or site is: FACS-sorted CD8+CD4-CCR7+CD45RA+ naive T cells. These receptors originate from a human donor in good health. Some libraries in this study had Jurkat cell RNA spiked in.

The chain has TRBV30 and TRBJ2-1, with a weak D call TRBD2 (6 bases). V was shortened by 0 bases and J by 9 bases, with 15 bases between the two germline ends. The CDR3 spans 14 residues. CDR1 and CDR2 (germline): GTSNPN, SVGIG (reference sequence). DNA for the CDR3: TGTGCCTGGAGTGTTCACGGGAGTATTTCTGAGCAGTTCTTC. Translation: CAWSVHGSISEQFF.

This chain links TRBV30 with TRBJ2-1, with a tentative D call TRBD2 (6 bases). Trimming pared 2 bases from V and 1 base from J, leaving 9 bases between. The germline gives CDR1 GTSNPN, CDR2 SVGIG (reference sequence). The CDR3 runs 14 residues. DNA for the CDR3: TGTGCCTGGAGTCTCGGGGGATCCTACAATGAGCAGTTCTTC. Its protein product is CAWSLGGSYNEQFF.

In its sample, this clonotype was seen many times. In DNA form, the CDR3 reads TGTGCCAGCAGCTCTCCCGTCCTCGGTGGGTCCCCCTACGAGCAGTACTTC. Translation gives CASSSPVLGGSPYEQYF. The chain is built from TRBV7-9 and TRBJ2-7; no firm D call. Germline V gene data show CDR1 as SEHNR and CDR2 as FQNEAQ (reference sequence). The CDR3 sequence is 17 residues long. Between the trimmed V and J ends, which lost 4 bases and 2 bases, there was a span of 21 bases. Full variable domain (remainder filled in from reference TRBV7-9 and TRBJ2-7): DTGVSQNPRHKITKRGQNVTFRCDPISEHNRLYWYRQTLGQGPEFLTYFQNEAQLEKSRLLSDRFSAERPKGSFSTLEIQRTEQGDSAMYLCASSSPVLGGSPYEQYFGPGTRLTVT.

This clonotype was seen ten or more times. The chain has TRBV9 and TRBJ1-6; D is uncertain. Trimming left V 0 bases short and J 5 bases short, with 9 bases between. Germline CDR1 SGDLS, CDR2 YYNGEE. The CDR3 is 15 amino acids. The CDR3 sequence: CASSVEGQHNSPLHF. The CDR3 DNA reads as TGTGCCAGCAGCGTAGAGGGCCAGCATAATTCACCCCTCCACTTT.

This clonotype was observed at least ten times. The chain couples TRBV6-5 to TRBJ2-3; TRBD2 matches at 11 bases. The germline gives CDR1 MNHEY, CDR2 SVGAGI. The CDR3 spans 16 residues. V dropped 6 bases and J dropped 2; count of bases not matched to a gene: 7. The CDR3: CASRQLTSGDTDTQYF. CDR3 nucleotide sequence: TGTGCCAGCAGACAACTGACTAGCGGGGACACAGATACGCAGTATTTT.

A word on this clonotype: This sequence may be a read error, since a much larger clone differs from it by one base. The gene calls are TRBV9 and TRBJ2-3; D call uncertain. Germline values: CDR1 SGDLS, CDR2 YYNGEE. Deletions cut 0 bases from V and 0 bases from J, with 8 bases between. The CDR3 loop spans 15 amino acids. CDR3 bases: TGTGCCAGCAGCGTAGGGCCGGTGAGCACAGATACGCAGTATTTT. Its translation is CASSVGPVSTDTQYF.

This sequence joins TRBV9 and TRBJ2-2; TRBD1 matches at 7 bases. CDR1 SGDLS and CDR2 YYNGEE come from the germline V gene. CDR3 length equals 14 residues. V was pared by 0 bases and J by 7 bases, with 3 bases of the junction left unmatched. CDR3 bases: TGTGCCAGCAGCGTAGAGGGGGCAGGCGGGGAGCTGTTTTTT. Its protein product is CASSVEGAGGELFF.

Notes on this clonotype: A read error may explain this, as a much larger clone is one base away. The CDR3, as DNA: TGCGCCAGCAGCGCCAAGCGGGGGCCCTCCTACGGGCAGTACTTC. It encodes CASSAKRGPSYGQYF. This chain uses TRBV5-1 with TRBJ2-7; 8 bases line up with TRBD2. The CDR3 runs 15 residues. Germline CDR1 and CDR2: SGHRS and YFSETQ.

Many counts were recorded for this clonotype. This chain connects TRBV12-3 or TRBV12-4 to TRBJ2-5, with a tentative D call TRBD2 (5 bases). This CDR3 region has 13 residues. V was clipped by 3 bases and J by 5 bases, with 10 bases between them. CDR3 nucleotides: TGTGCCAGCAGTTTGGGCGGCGGGGAGACCCAGTACTTC. Translation: CASSLGGGETQYF.

This clonotype was picked up many times. The V call is TRBV10-3, the J call TRBJ2-7; D might be TRBD2 (6 bases). The CDR3 consists of 15 residues. Trimming removed 1 base at V and 6 bases at J, with 16 bases between. Germline assignment: CDR1 ENHRY and CDR2 SYGVKD. The CDR3 loop is CAISEYRDWALEQYF. The CDR3, as DNA: TGTGCCATCAGTGAGTACCGGGACTGGGCTCTCGAGCAGTACTTC.

Note on this clonotype: This clone may be a read error of a much larger clone one base away. The chain uses TRBV9 and TRBJ1-3; maybe TRBD1 (5 bases). Germline V gene sequence: CDR1 SGDLS, CDR2 YYNGEE. This CDR3 is 15 amino acids long. The DNA of the CDR3 is TGTGCCAGCAGCGAGGGGACGGCTTCTGGAAACACCATATCTTTT. Residues: CASSEGTASGNTISF.

Points on this clonotype: A much larger clone sits a single nucleotide away, making a read error possible. This chain links TRBV7-9 with TRBJ2-5; a possible D gene is TRBD2 (7 bases). This CDR3 has 16 amino acids. Germline CDR1 reads SEHNR; CDR2 reads FQNEAQ (reference sequence). V lost 11 bases, J lost 1 base, and 23 bases lay in between. CDR3 coding DNA: TGTGCCGGGGGAAATGGGGAGGGGGAAATCCAAGAGACCCAGTACTTC. Its protein is CAGGNGEGEIQETQYF.

This clonotype appeared many times. This chain connects TRBV19 to TRBJ2-1, with D uncertain. There are 13 residues in the CDR3. Germline assignment: CDR1 LNHDA and CDR2 SQIVND (reference sequence). V lost 7 bases and J 0 bases, leaving 7 bases between the germline ends. The CDR3 spells CASTSSSYNEQFF. Here the CDR3 DNA reads TGTGCCAGTACCTCTTCCTCCTACAATGAGCAGTTCTTC.

This clonotype appeared many times. The chain couples TRBV19 to TRBJ2-3, with D unresolved. This CDR3 has 14 residues. The germline CDR1 and CDR2 sequences are LNHDA and SQIVND (reference sequence). Trimming took 3 bases from V and 2 from J, leaving 9 bases between them. CDR3 nucleotide sequence: TGTGCCAGTAGTATTTTTGGGTCCACAGATACGCAGTATTTT. This codes for CASSIFGSTDTQYF.

This clonotype was observed many times. This chain uses TRBV28 with TRBJ1-5; unclear D gene. Germline CDR1 is MDHEN and CDR2 is SYDVKM. V shed 2 bases and J shed 6 bases, with 11 bases lying between them. The CDR3 is 14 residues long. CDR3 region: CASSLKAGLQPQHF. As DNA, the CDR3 is TGTGCCAGCAGTTTAAAGGCAGGACTTCAGCCCCAGCATTTT.

As concerns this clonotype: The junction departs from germline at one end; a sequencing error may be responsible. This chain links TRBV12-3 or TRBV12-4 with TRBJ2-7; D gene uncertain. CDR3 length: 11 residues. Written as DNA, the CDR3 is TGTGCCAGCAGTTTAGCCTACGAGCAGCACTTC. It yields the protein CASSLAYEQHF.

The chain joins TRBV20-1 to TRBJ2-1, with 9 bases lining up with TRBD2. V trimming: 2 bases; J trimming: 5 bases; junction bases outside the gene matches: 1. This CDR3 is 13 amino acids long. Germline lookup yields CDR1 DFQATT and CDR2 SNEGSKA (reference sequence). The CDR3 sequence is CSARLAGNNEQFF. The CDR3 DNA reads TGCAGTGCTAGACTAGCGGGAAACAATGAGCAGTTCTTC.

This clonotype was seen many times. The chain uses TRBV7-8 and TRBJ1-6; no firm D call. Germline assignment: CDR1 SGHVS and CDR2 FQNEAQ. Deletions cut 1 base from V and 7 bases from J, with 14 bases between. The CDR3 runs to 16 residues. The CDR3 nucleotides are TGTGCCAGCAGCTTAGGGTCTAGGCAGCCCAATTCACCCCTCCACTTT. This gives the protein CASSLGSRQPNSPLHF.

Ten or more counts support this clonotype. The V call is TRBV11-2, the J call TRBJ2-1; possible D gene TRBD2, 5 bases. V was pared by 5 bases and J by 8 bases, with 13 bases between. Germline V CDR1 and CDR2: SGHAT, FQNNGV. CDR3 length: 13 amino acids. The CDR3 loop reads CASSQIAGDEQFF. CDR3 in DNA: TGTGCCAGCAGCCAGATCGCCGGGGATGAGCAGTTCTTC.

The sample holds a few counts of this clonotype. The V call is TRBV7-9, the J call TRBJ2-1; D is perhaps TRBD2 (6 bases). V was pared by 4 bases and J by 1 base, with 14 bases between. The CDR3 runs 16 residues. From germline, CDR1 is SEHNR and CDR2 FQNEAQ (reference sequence). The CDR3 protein is CASSYPSGRSYNEQFF. The DNA of the CDR3 is TGTGCCAGCAGCTATCCCTCGGGGAGGTCCTACAATGAGCAGTTCTTC.

This clonotype was counted a few times. The V call is TRBV11-2, the J call TRBJ2-3; 9 nucleotides match TRBD2. Looked up from germline, CDR1 is SGHAT and CDR2 is FQNNGV. The CDR3 contains 17 residues. V dropped 0 bases and J dropped 2; count of bases not matched to a gene: 6. CDR3 protein: CASSLDVASGDTDTQYF. CDR3 coding DNA: TGTGCCAGCAGCTTAGATGTAGCTAGCGGGGACACAGATACGCAGTATTTT.

This clonotype was recorded at least ten times. The J gene is TRBJ2-3, the V gene TRBV7-3; D remains ambiguous. V lost 3 bases and J lost 0, with 10 bases in between. The CDR3 has 15 amino acids. Germline lookup yields CDR1 SGHTA and CDR2 FQGTGA. The CDR3: CASSFLLSSTDTQYF. The CDR3 nucleotides are TGTGCCAGCAGCTTTCTACTATCTAGCACAGATACGCAGTATTTT.

The table lists this clonotype with a few counts. The chain uses TRBV20-1 and TRBJ2-7; 11 bases are shared with TRBD2. The germline V gene has CDR1 DFQATT and CDR2 SNEGSKA (reference sequence). V dropped 0 bases and J dropped 4; count of bases not matched to a gene: 5. CDR3 size: 15 residues. The CDR3 spells CSARDTSGSLYEQYF. The CDR3, as DNA: TGCAGTGCTAGAGACACTAGCGGGAGTCTTTACGAGCAGTACTTC.

In this sample, this clonotype turned up many times. The chain combines TRBV7-9 with TRBJ1-4; D not certain. Trimming cost V 5 bases and J 4 bases, with 17 bases left between them. Germline values: CDR1 SEHNR, CDR2 FQNEAQ (reference sequence). The CDR3 runs 16 residues. CDR3 in DNA: TGTGCCAGCAGCCTGACTCAGGCGCCAAGTAATGAAAAACTGTTTTTT. Its translation is CASSLTQAPSNEKLFF. Full variable domain (outside the CDR3, taken from reference TRBV7-9 and TRBJ1-4): DTGVSQNPRHKITKRGQNVTFRCDPISEHNRLYWYRQTLGQGPEFLTYFQNEAQLEKSRLLSDRFSAERPKGSFSTLEIQRTEQGDSAMYLCASSLTQAPSNEKLFFGSGTQLSVL.

To note about this clonotype: A clone one base away is much larger, so this may be a read error. This sequence joins TRBV15 and TRBJ1-5; no clear D gene. The germline gives CDR1 LNHNV, CDR2 YYDKDF (reference sequence). This CDR3 comprises 13 residues. CDR3: CATSGDYNQPQHF. CDR3 DNA: TGTGCCACCAGCGGAGATTACAATCAGCCCCAGCATTTT. Complete variable domain (other parts from reference TRBV15 and TRBJ1-5): DAMVIQNPRYQVTQFGKPVTLSCSQTLNHNVMYWYQQKSSQAPKLLFHYYDKDFNNEADTPDNFQSRRPNTSFCFLDIRSPGLGDTAMYLCATSGDYNQPQHFGDGTRLSIL.

This sequence joins TRBV2 and TRBJ2-1; D might be TRBD1 (6 bases). CDR1 and CDR2 from the germline V gene are SNHLY and FYNNEI. The CDR3 runs 13 residues. Trimming stripped 5 bases from V and 8 bases from J, with 13 bases between. Written as DNA, the CDR3 is TGTGCCAGCAGTAAATACAGGGAACATGAGCAGTTCTTC. Protein product: CASSKYREHEQFF.

This clonotype was detected many times. This sequence joins TRBV4-1 and TRBJ2-7; no clear D gene. Trimming removed 1 base at V and 0 bases at J, with 7 bases between. Germline V gene lookup returns CDR1 MGHRA and CDR2 YSYEKL. The CDR3 runs 14 residues. For the CDR3, the DNA is TGCGCCAGCAGCCAAGTACTGGACTCCTACGAGCAGTACTTC. As protein: CASSQVLDSYEQYF.

Ten or more counts support this clonotype. The chain combines TRBV7-2 with TRBJ2-3; D is undetermined. CDR3 length equals 14 residues. The V gene's germline CDR1 is SGHTA and CDR2 FQGNSA. Trimming removed 1 base from V and 6 bases from J, with 11 bases in between. CDR3 in DNA: TGTGCCAGCAGCTTAGTAAGGGCGCCGGATACGCAGTATTTT. Protein sequence: CASSLVRAPDTQYF.